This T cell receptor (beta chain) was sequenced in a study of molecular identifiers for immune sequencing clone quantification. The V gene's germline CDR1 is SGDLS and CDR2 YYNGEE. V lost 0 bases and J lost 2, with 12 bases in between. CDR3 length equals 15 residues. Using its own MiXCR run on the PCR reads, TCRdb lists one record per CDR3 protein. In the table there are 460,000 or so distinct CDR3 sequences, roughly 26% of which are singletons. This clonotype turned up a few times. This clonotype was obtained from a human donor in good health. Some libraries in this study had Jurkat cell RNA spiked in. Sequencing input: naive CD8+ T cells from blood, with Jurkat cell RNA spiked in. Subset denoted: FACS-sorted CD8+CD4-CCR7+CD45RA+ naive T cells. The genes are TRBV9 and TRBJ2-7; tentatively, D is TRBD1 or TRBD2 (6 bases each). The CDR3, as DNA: TGTGCCAGCAGCGTAGGTGGGGGGCATACCTACGAGCAGTACTTC. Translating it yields CASSVGGGHTYEQYF.